This passage covers 18 T cell receptor beta chains from one sample sequenced in a study of a mutant IDH1 vaccine in newly diagnosed glioma (dated by TCRdb to about 2021). The time point label corresponds to: week 35, safety follow-up. A 20-mer mutant IDH1 peptide at 300 micrograms in Montanide made up each vaccine dose, which was injected subcutaneously together with topical imiquimod. No antigen has been identified for these receptors. Library preparation used the immunoSEQ multiplex PCR assay. This immuneACCESS table, as held by TCRdb, lists in-frame sequences with V and J called but not all clones. Of the missing ones, under half trace to an unresolved V gene in checked studies; the others have no known cause. This sample comprises around 41,000 clones, 80% to 90% of them detected only once. Less than 2% of the sample is held by the ten biggest clonotypes. Sequencing was performed on PBMCs, taken from a glioma patient whose treatment included an IDH1 peptide vaccine. These receptors originate from a man aged 40-55 years with glioma.

The chain combines TRBV7-6 with TRBJ2-2, with unresolved D. Germline V gives CDR1 SGHVS, CDR2 FNYEAQ. The CDR3 has 16 residues. V was cut by 4 bases and J by 0 bases, with 12 bases left in between. The CDR3 reads CASSSAVSANTGELFF. The CDR3 region has the DNA TGTGCCAGCAGCTCTGCAGTGAGTGCGAACACCGGGGAGCTGTTTTTT. Using reference TRBV7-6 and TRBJ2-2 for the parts outside the CDR3, the full variable domain is GAGVSQSPRYKVTKRGQDVALRCDPISGHVSLYWYRQALGQGPEFLTYFNYEAQQDKSGLPNDRFSAERPEGSISTLTIQRTEQRDSAMYRCASSSAVSANTGELFFGEGSRLTVL.

This clone was recorded only once. The chain employs TRBV5-1 and TRBJ2-5; D remains unclear. This CDR3 spans 13 amino acids. Germline V gene lookup returns CDR1 SGHRS and CDR2 YFSETQ. Trimming removed 5 bases from V and 2 bases from J, with 10 bases in between. The DNA of the CDR3 is TGCGCCAGCAGTCGAGACGGGCAAGAGACCCAGTACTTC. It codes for CASSRDGQETQYF.

The chain couples TRBV29-1 to TRBJ2-3; 11 bases map to TRBD2. CDR1 and CDR2 from the germline V gene are SQVTM and ANQGSEA. Losses at the gene ends were 4 bases for V and 5 bases for J; bases not matched to a gene: 14. The CDR3 has 17 residues. DNA of the CDR3: TGCAGCGTTGTCAGGGCTAGCGGGGGGTTCTATATAGATACGCAGTATTTT. Protein: CSVVRASGGFYIDTQYF.

The chain has TRBV5-1 and TRBJ1-1, with D maybe TRBD1 (5 bases). Trimming took off 0 bases at V and 1 base at J, with 7 bases between the two ends. Germline-derived CDR1 and CDR2 are SGHRS and YFSETQ. This CDR3 comprises 14 residues. The CDR3 protein is CASSLDRTNTEAFF. CDR3 nucleotides: TGCGCCAGCAGCTTGGACAGGACGAACACTGAAGCTTTCTTT.

This clone has just one count. The J gene is TRBJ2-1, the V gene TRBV6-5; the match to TRBD2 covers 8 bases. The CDR3 runs to 13 residues. The J segment lost 6 bases and the V segment lost 6 bases, leaving 4 bases of the junction unmatched. Germline V gives CDR1 MNHEY, CDR2 SVGAGI. The CDR3 DNA reads TGTGCCAGCAGGCGGGGGGCTGGCAATGAGCAGTTCTTC. It yields the protein CASRRGAGNEQFF.

This rearrangement joins TRBV28 to TRBJ2-3, with a possible D match to TRBD2 (6 bases). This CDR3 contains 14 residues. Germline loops: CDR1 MDHEN, CDR2 SYDVKM. The V end was cut by 8 bases, the J end by 3 bases, with 15 bases between. The CDR3 DNA is TGTGCCAGCGGGACTGACAGTCTTACAGATACGCAGTATTTT. This sequence encodes CASGTDSLTDTQYF.

V is TRBV28 and J is TRBJ1-5; D is uncertain. The CDR3 loop spans 13 amino acids. The germline V and J ends were trimmed by 6 bases and 6 bases, with 12 bases remaining between them. Germline lookup yields CDR1 MDHEN and CDR2 SYDVKM. CDR3 nucleotide sequence: TGTGCCAGCAGAAAAGGTTGGACTCAGCCCCAGCATTTT. It specifies CASRKGWTQPQHF.

This clone was seen only once. V and J are TRBV5-4 and TRBJ2-1, with 8 bases aligning to TRBD1. Germline values: CDR1 SGHNT, CDR2 YYREEE (reference sequence). The CDR3 is 14 amino acids. V trimming: 4 bases; J trimming: 7 bases; junction bases outside the gene matches: 7. The CDR3 spells CASSRNQGANEQFF. Written as DNA, the CDR3 is TGTGCCAGCAGCCGAAACCAGGGGGCTAATGAGCAGTTCTTC.

The rearrangement joins TRBV2 to TRBJ1-5, with D possibly being TRBD1 (5 bases). The CDR3 contains 15 residues. Germline V gene sequence: CDR1 SNHLY, CDR2 FYNNEI. The germline V and J ends were trimmed by 6 bases and 2 bases, with 14 bases remaining between them. CDR3 bases: TGTGCCAGCAGGGCGGATGCGGGGGGCAATCAGCCCCAGCATTTT. The encoded protein is CASRADAGGNQPQHF.

The J gene is TRBJ1-2, the V gene TRBV7-2; D call uncertain. The germline gives CDR1 SGHTA, CDR2 FQGNSA. There are 12 residues in the CDR3. Trimming removed 0 bases at V and 8 bases at J, with 7 bases between. As DNA, the CDR3 is TGTGCCAGCAGCTTAGCCCCTCGGGGCTACACCTTC. It specifies CASSLAPRGYTF.

This sequence joins TRBV7-9 and TRBJ1-5, with 7 bases matching TRBD1. Germline CDR1 SEHNR, CDR2 FQNEAQ (reference sequence). The J segment lost 4 bases and the V segment lost 5 bases, leaving 11 bases of the junction unmatched. The CDR3 sequence is 16 residues long. CDR3 loop: CASSTGRDSSNQPQHF. Written as DNA, the CDR3 is TGTGCCAGCAGCACCGGGCGGGACAGCAGTAATCAGCCCCAGCATTTT.

The genes are TRBV11-2 and TRBJ2-7; D is unresolved. In germline, CDR1 is SGHAT, CDR2 FQNNGV. Deletions cut 5 bases from V and 3 bases from J, with 20 bases between. The CDR3 contains 16 residues. In DNA, the CDR3 is TGTGCCAGCAGCCCCCTTTCTCGGATGGGGAACTACGAGCAGTACTTC. As protein: CASSPLSRMGNYEQYF.

This clone was seen a handful of times. The chain is built from TRBV18 and TRBJ2-3, with no clear D. From germline, CDR1 is KGHSH and CDR2 LQKENI. Trimming cost V 4 bases and J 4 bases, with 6 bases left between them. The CDR3 sequence is 12 residues long. The DNA of the CDR3 is TGTGCCAGCTCACAAGGGTCAGATACGCAGTATTTT. The encoded protein is CASSQGSDTQYF.

The rearrangement uses TRBV19 and TRBJ1-5; 7 nucleotides align to TRBD1. The CDR3 consists of 16 residues. Germline V lookup: CDR1 LNHDA, CDR2 SQIVND (reference sequence). V was clipped by 4 bases and J by 2 bases; unmatched bases: 8. The CDR3 coding sequence is TGTGCCAGTAGTACGCTAGACAGGGATGGCAATCAGCCCCAGCATTTT. Protein product: CASSTLDRDGNQPQHF.

V is TRBV28 and J is TRBJ2-2, with D uncertain. The CDR3 has 13 amino acids. Germline assignment: CDR1 MDHEN and CDR2 SYDVKM. V lost 8 bases and J 4 bases, leaving 11 bases between the germline ends. The CDR3 sequence: CASQLSGTGELFF. The CDR3 DNA sequence: TGTGCCAGCCAATTGAGTGGCACCGGGGAGCTGTTTTTT.

This clone was counted once. This chain uses TRBV9 with TRBJ1-5; TRBD1 agrees at 7 bases. This CDR3 spans 17 amino acids. The ends lost 0 bases at V and 3 bases at J; junction bases unmatched: 9. CDR1 SGDLS and CDR2 YYNGEE come from the germline V gene. For the CDR3, the DNA is TGTGCCAGCAGCGTAGGTTTGGGAGGGGGCTACAATCAGCCCCAGCATTTT. Its translation is CASSVGLGGGYNQPQHF.

The V gene is TRBV2, the J gene TRBJ2-1, with TRBD2 matching over 9 bases. CDR3 size: 19 residues. V dropped 7 bases and J dropped 0; count of bases not matched to a gene: 16. The germline V gene encodes CDR1 SNHLY and CDR2 FYNNEI. The CDR3 sequence: CASILRGAGGSSSYNEQFF. CDR3 nucleotides: TGTGCCAGCATCCTGCGGGGAGCGGGAGGTAGTTCCTCCTACAATGAGCAGTTCTTC.

This rearrangement joins TRBV10-2 to TRBJ2-5; D might be TRBD1 (6 bases). The CDR3 consists of 17 residues. The V gene's germline CDR1 is WSHSY and CDR2 SAAADI. V was pared by 0 bases and J by 4 bases, with 18 bases between. The CDR3 region has the DNA TGCGCCAGCAGTGAGTCGGGCTTTTCAGGGGTGAGAGAGACCCAGTACTTC. Translating gives CASSESGFSGVRETQYF.